The text below deals with one TCR beta chain. The data belong to a study of blood T cell repertoires in COVID-19. The overall study: Spain, Italy and the United States supplied samples that represented acute and convalescent COVID-19. Sources were T cells, B-cell-depleted T cells, or PBMCs; the material itself was cDNA or gDNA.

Trimming shortened V by 2 bases and J by 1 base, and 8 bases separated the two germline ends. Germline CDR1 is MNHNS and CDR2 is SASEGT. The CDR3 sequence is 14 residues long. Original analysis: The authors estimated nucleated cell counts from reference gene primer amplification. Here immunoSEQ multiplex PCR was the method, and the copy in TCRdb shows in-frame clones only, minus some. The V and J calls and the clone size are those of that table, but D and trimming were determined from the DNA. Of about 73,000 clones listed, about 91% were seen once; the top ten hold approximately 8.9%. This receptor was identified in a man older than 75 with acute or convalescent COVID-19. The chain joins TRBV6-1 to TRBJ1-1; no clear D gene. The specimen sequenced was peripheral blood. CDR3 DNA sequence: TGTGCCAGCAGTGAACCCGCCGGGAACACTGAAGCTTTCTTT. Protein product: CASSEPAGNTEAFF.